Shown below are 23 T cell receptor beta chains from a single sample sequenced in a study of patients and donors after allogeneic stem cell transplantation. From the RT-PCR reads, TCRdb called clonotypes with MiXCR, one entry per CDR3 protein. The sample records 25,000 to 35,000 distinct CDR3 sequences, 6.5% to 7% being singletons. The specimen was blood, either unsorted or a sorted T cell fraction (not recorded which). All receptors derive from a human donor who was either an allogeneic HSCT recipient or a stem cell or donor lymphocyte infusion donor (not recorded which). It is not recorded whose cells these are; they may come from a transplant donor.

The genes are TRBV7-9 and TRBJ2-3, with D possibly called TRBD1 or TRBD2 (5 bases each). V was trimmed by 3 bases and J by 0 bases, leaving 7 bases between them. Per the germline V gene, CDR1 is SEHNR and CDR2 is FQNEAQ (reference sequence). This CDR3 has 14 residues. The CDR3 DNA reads TGTGCCAGCAGCTTTGGGGGAAGCACAGATACGCAGTATTTT. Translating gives CASSFGGSTDTQYF. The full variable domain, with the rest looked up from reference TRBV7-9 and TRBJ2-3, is DTGVSQNPRHKITKRGQNVTFRCDPISEHNRLYWYRQTLGQGPEFLTYFQNEAQLEKSRLLSDRFSAERPKGSFSTLEIQRTEQGDSAMYLCASSFGGSTDTQYFGPGTRLTVL.

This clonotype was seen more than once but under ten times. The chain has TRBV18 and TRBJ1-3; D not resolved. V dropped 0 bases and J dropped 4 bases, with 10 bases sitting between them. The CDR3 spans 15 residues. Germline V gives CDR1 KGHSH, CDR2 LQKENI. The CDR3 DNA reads TGTGCCAGCTCACCACCGACGGGGTTGGGAAACACCATATATTTT. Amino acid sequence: CASSPPTGLGNTIYF.

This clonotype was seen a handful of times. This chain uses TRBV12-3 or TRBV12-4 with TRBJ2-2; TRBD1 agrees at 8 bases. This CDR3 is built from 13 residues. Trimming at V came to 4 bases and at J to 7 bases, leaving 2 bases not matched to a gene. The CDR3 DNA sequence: TGTGCCAGCAGTTGGACAGGGAGCGGGGAGCTGTTTTTT. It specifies CASSWTGSGELFF.

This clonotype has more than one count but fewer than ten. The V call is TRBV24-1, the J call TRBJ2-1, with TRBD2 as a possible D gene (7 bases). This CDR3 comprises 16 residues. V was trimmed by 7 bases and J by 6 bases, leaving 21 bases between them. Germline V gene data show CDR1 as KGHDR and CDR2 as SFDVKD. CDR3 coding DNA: TGTGCCACCAGGGCCAGTGGACTAGTGGGGGCCAATGAGCAGTTCTTC. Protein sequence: CATRASGLVGANEQFF.

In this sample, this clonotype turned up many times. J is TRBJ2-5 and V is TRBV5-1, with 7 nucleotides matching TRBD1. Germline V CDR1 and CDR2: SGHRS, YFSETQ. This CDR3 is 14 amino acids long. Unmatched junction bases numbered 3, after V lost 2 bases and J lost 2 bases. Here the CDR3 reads CASSFTGAQETQYF. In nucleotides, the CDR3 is TGCGCCAGCAGCTTTACAGGGGCGCAAGAGACCCAGTACTTC.

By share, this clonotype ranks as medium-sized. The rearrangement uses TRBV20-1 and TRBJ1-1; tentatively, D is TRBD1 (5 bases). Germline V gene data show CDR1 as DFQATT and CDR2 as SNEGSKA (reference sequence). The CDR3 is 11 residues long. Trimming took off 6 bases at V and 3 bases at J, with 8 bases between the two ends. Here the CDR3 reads CSAAGYTEAFF. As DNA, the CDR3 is TGCAGTGCGGCAGGGTACACTGAAGCTTTCTTT.

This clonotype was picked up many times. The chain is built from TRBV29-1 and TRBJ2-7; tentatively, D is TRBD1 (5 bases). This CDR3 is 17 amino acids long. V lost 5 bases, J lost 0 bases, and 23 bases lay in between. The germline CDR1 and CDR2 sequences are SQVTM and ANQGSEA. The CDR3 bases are TGCAGCGTTACTTTCCCGTTCCCGACAGAAAGCTCCTACGAGCAGTACTTC. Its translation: CSVTFPFPTESSYEQYF.

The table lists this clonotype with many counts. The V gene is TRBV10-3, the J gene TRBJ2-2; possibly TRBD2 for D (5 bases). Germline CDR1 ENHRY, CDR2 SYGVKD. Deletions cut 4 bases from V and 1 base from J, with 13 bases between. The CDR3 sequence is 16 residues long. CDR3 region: CAISVSLAMNTGELFF. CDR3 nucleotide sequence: TGTGCCATCAGTGTGTCCCTAGCCATGAACACCGGGGAGCTGTTTTTT.

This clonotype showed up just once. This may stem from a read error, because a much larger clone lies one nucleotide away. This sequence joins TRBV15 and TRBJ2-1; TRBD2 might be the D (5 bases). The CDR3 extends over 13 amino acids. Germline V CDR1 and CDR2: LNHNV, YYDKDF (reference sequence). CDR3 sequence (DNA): TGTGCCACCAGAAGAGATCGTACGGGGGAGCAGTTCTTC. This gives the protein CATRRDRTGEQFF.

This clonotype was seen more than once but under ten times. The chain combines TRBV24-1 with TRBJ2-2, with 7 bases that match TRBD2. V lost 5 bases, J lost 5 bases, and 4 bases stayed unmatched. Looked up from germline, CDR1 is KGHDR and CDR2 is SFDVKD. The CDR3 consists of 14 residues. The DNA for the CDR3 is TGTGCCACCAGTGGGCGGGAGATTACCGGGGAGCTGTTTTTT. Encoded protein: CATSGREITGELFF.

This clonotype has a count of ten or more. CDR3 sequence (DNA): TGTGCCAGCAGCCGGGGGCGAGGGGACGGCTACACCTTC. Protein product: CASSRGRGDGYTF. This chain links TRBV7-2 with TRBJ1-2, with D possibly TRBD1 on 6 matching bases. The CDR3 runs to 13 residues. V was shortened by 5 bases and J by 8 bases, with 15 bases between the two germline ends. Germline loops: CDR1 SGHTA, CDR2 FQGNSA.

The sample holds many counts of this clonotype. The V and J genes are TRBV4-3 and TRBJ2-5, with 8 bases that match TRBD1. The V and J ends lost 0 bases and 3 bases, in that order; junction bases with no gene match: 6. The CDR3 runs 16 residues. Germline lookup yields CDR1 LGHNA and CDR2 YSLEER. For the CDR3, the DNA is TGCGCCAGCAGCCAAGATTTCCCAGGGGGCGAAGAGACCCAGTACTTC. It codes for CASSQDFPGGEETQYF.

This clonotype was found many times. CDR3 DNA sequence: TGTGCCACCAGTGGGACAGGAAACACCGGGGAGCTGTTTTTT. It translates to CATSGTGNTGELFF. The V and J genes are TRBV24-1 and TRBJ2-2; TRBD1 agrees at 7 bases. The junction had 1 base not matched to a gene; V was cut back by 5 bases and J by 2 bases. Germline assignment: CDR1 KGHDR and CDR2 SFDVKD. The CDR3 totals 14 residues.

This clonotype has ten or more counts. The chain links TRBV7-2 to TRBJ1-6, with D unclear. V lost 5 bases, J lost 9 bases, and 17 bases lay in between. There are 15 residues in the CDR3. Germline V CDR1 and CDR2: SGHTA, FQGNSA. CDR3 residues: CASSPDYNGRSPLHF. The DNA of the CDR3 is TGTGCCAGCAGCCCGGACTATAACGGTCGTTCACCCCTCCACTTT.

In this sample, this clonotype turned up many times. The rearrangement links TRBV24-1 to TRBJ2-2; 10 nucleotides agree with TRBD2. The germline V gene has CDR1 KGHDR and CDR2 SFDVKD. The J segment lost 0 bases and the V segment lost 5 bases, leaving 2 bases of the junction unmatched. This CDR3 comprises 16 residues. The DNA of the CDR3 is TGTGCCACCAGTGGGGGGACTAGCGCGAACACCGGGGAGCTGTTTTTT. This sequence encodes CATSGGTSANTGELFF.

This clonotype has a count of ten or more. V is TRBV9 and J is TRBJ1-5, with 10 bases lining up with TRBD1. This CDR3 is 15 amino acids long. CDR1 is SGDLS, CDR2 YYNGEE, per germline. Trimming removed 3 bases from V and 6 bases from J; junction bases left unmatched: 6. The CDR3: CASSEGGQGFQPQHF. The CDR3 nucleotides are TGTGCCAGCAGCGAGGGGGGACAGGGGTTTCAGCCCCAGCATTTT.

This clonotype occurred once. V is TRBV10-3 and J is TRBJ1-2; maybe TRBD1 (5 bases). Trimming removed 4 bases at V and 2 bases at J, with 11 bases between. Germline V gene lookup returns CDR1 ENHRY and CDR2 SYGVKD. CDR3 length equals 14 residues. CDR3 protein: CAISGDGLNYGYTF. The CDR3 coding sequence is TGTGCCATCAGTGGGGACGGACTGAACTATGGCTACACCTTC.

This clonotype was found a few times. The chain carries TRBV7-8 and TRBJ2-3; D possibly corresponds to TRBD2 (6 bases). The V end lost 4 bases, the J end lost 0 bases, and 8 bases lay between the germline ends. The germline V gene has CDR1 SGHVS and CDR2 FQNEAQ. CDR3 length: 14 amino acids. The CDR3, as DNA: TGTGCCAGCAGCTCGGGGACTAGCACAGATACGCAGTATTTT. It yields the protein CASSSGTSTDTQYF.

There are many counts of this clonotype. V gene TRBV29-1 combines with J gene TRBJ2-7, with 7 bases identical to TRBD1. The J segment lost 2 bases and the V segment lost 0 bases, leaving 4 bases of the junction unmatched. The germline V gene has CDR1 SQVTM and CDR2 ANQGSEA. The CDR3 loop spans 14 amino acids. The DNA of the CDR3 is TGCAGCGTTGAAGAGGACAGGTTACCCTACGAGCAGTACTTC. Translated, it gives CSVEEDRLPYEQYF.

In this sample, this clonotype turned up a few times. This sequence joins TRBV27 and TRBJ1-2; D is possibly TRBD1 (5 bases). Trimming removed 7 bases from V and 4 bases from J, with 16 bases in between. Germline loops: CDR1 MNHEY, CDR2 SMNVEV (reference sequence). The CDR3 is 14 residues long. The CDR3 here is CASKGRDGLYGYTF. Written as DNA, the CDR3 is TGTGCCAGCAAGGGACGGGACGGACTCTATGGCTACACCTTC.

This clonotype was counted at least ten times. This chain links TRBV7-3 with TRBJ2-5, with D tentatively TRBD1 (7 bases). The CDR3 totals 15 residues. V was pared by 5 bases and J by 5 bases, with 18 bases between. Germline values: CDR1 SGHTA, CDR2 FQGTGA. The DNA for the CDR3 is TGTGCCAGCAGCGCGGGACAGCGCTTTTGGGAGACCCAGTACTTC. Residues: CASSAGQRFWETQYF.

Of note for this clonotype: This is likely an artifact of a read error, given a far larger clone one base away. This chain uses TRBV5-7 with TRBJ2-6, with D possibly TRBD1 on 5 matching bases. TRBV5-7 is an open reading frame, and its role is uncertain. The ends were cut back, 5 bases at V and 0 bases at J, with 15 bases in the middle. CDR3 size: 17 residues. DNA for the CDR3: TGTGCCAGCAGGGAACCTGGACACAACTCTGGGGCCAACGTCCTGACTTTC. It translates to CASREPGHNSGANVLTF.

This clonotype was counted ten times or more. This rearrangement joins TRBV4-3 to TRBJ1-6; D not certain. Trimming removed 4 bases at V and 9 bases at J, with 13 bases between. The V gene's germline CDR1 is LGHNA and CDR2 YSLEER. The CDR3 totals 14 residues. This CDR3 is CASSLGPATSPLHF. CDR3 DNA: TGCGCCAGCAGCCTCGGGCCCGCGACTTCACCCCTCCACTTT.